This T cell receptor beta chain emerged from a study of immune heterogeneity within non-small cell lung tumors. Study-wide results and caveats: Local T-cell clonality and local tumor mutational burden correlated moderately but significantly (R about 0.35). Each patient largely had their own distinct set of high-frequency T-cell receptor beta clonotypes.

V dropped 2 bases and J dropped 3; count of bases not matched to a gene: 3. CDR3 length: 14 amino acids. Germline V gene sequence: CDR1 SGHRS, CDR2 YFSETQ. This clonotype is deemed medium-sized. Antigen unknown. Amplifying TCR beta CDR3 involved multiplex PCR carried out with 32 V and 13 J primers. TCRdb re-analysed the multiplex PCR reads in MiXCR, keeping a single row per CDR3 protein. The sample holds some 6,000 distinct CDR3 sequences, about 17% seen once. As template, the study used bulk tumor genomic DNA at approximately 640 ng per sample. Several spatially distant biopsies were obtained per primary tumor intraoperatively. Curative operations were performed on patients who had untreated, newly diagnosed non-small cell lung cancer. Patients newly diagnosed with non-small cell lung cancer and having curative-intent surgery served as donors.

Sequencing was carried out using lung tumor tissue. The source is a man between 35 and 55 years old with non-small cell lung cancer. V gene TRBV5-1 combines with J gene TRBJ2-7; 9 bases align to TRBD2. CDR3 nucleotide sequence: TGCGCCAGCAGCTTTTCAGCGGGAGGCTACGAGCAGTACTTC. It codes for CASSFSAGGYEQYF.